These 7 T cell receptor beta chains came from one sample sequenced in a study of cytomegalovirus exposure and HLA in healthy donors (dated by TCRdb to 2015 to 2018). The protocol used for the library was the immunoSEQ multiplex PCR assay. The multiplex PCR relied on a mix of 60 forward primers for TCR Vbeta segments and 13 reverse primers for TCR Jbeta segments. As stored in TCRdb, this immuneACCESS dataset retains in-frame rearrangements with V and J assigned. A fraction of the clones does not appear; measured against another copy, unresolved V genes explain less than half of the discrepancy, and the remainder lacks a known reason. The sample records 80,000 or so clones, about 68% of which are singletons. The top ten hold 6.9% of the sample. Sequenced input: PBMCs. Receptors originate from a woman aged 45-65 years in good health and CMV-seropositive.

The chain couples TRBV19 to TRBJ1-5, with D possibly TRBD1 on 6 matching bases. Germline CDR1 reads LNHDA; CDR2 reads SQIVND (reference sequence). V was trimmed by 10 bases and J by 8 bases, leaving 27 bases between them. The CDR3 is 16 amino acids. CDR3 residues: CATGRQDATGEEPQHF. CDR3 in DNA: TGTGCCACCGGCCGACAGGACGCAACAGGAGAAGAGCCCCAGCATTTT.

This chain uses TRBV2 with TRBJ2-2; 8 bases fit TRBD1. Trimming cost V 6 bases and J 4 bases; bases outside gene matches: 7. Germline V gene lookup returns CDR1 SNHLY and CDR2 FYNNEI. The CDR3 contains 15 residues. CDR3 coding DNA: TGTGCCAGCAGCGACAGACAGGGGACCACCGGGGAGCTGTTTTTT. It translates to CASSDRQGTTGELFF.

V and J are TRBV9 and TRBJ2-3, with 7 bases lining up with TRBD2. The J segment lost 0 bases and the V segment lost 4 bases, leaving 5 bases of the junction unmatched. Germline loops: CDR1 SGDLS, CDR2 YYNGEE. The CDR3 consists of 15 residues. CDR3 bases: TGTGCCAGCAGCTCTTCTAGCGGTAGCACAGATACGCAGTATTTT. Its translation: CASSSSSGSTDTQYF.

This chain uses TRBV4-2 with TRBJ2-3; 14 bases agree with TRBD2. CDR3 size: 18 residues. V shed 6 bases and J 0 bases; nucleotides not matched to a gene: 8. The germline CDR1 and CDR2 sequences are LGHNA and YNFKEQ. CDR3: CASSQTSGGAHSTDTQYF. The CDR3, as DNA: TGTGCCAGCAGTCAGACTAGCGGGGGGGCCCATAGCACAGATACGCAGTATTTT.

As to this clone: This CDR3 is also generated by other DNA sequences in the sample. The gene calls are TRBV19 and TRBJ1-1; possibly TRBD1 for D (6 bases). The length of the CDR3 is 16 residues. V lost 7 bases, J lost 4 bases, and 22 bases lay in between. Germline V lookup: CDR1 LNHDA, CDR2 SQIVND (reference sequence). The DNA of the CDR3 is TGTGCCAGTACCCTCGTTGGGGGGGGCTTCGTCACTGAAGCTTTCTTT. Translating gives CASTLVGGGFVTEAFF.

V gene TRBV7-2 combines with J gene TRBJ2-1; 7 bases map to TRBD1. J lost 9 bases, V lost 1 base, and 9 bases had no gene match. CDR3 length: 15 amino acids. Looked up from germline, CDR1 is SGHTA and CDR2 is FQGNSA. CDR3 in amino acids: CASSLGAGGRGEQFF. The CDR3 DNA reads TGTGCCAGCAGCTTAGGGGCAGGGGGTCGGGGTGAGCAGTTCTTC.

The chain recombines TRBV6-4 with TRBJ1-5; tentative D call: TRBD1 (6 bases). The germline CDR1 and CDR2 sequences are MRHNA and SNTAGT. This CDR3 has 13 amino acids. V was pared by 3 bases and J by 6 bases, with 9 bases between. CDR3 DNA sequence: TGTGCCAGCAGTGAGGTACAGGGTCAGCCCCAGCATTTT. Its protein is CASSEVQGQPQHF.